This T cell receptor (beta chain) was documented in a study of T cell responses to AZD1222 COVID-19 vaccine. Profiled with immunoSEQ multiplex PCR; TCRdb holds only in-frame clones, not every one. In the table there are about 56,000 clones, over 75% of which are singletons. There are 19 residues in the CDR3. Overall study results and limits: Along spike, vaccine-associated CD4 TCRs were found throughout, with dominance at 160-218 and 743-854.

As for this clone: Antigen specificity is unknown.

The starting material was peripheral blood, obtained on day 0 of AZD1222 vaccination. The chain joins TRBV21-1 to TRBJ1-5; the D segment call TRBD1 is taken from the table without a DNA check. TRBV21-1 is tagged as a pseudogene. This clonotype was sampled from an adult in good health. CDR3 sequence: CASSKDQGAHEYSNQPQHF. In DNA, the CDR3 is TGTGCCAGCAGCAAAGATCAGGGGGCTCACGAATATAGCAATCAGCCCCAGCATTTT.